This paragraph reports one TCR beta chain. This sample is part of a study of radiotherapy plus CTLA-4 blockade in lung cancer. This CDR3 comprises 14 residues. Germline V gene data show CDR1 as LGHNA and CDR2 as YNFKEQ. Trimming removed 4 bases from V and 8 bases from J; junction bases left unmatched: 6. The protocol was immunoSEQ multiplex PCR, while the TCRdb copy is restricted to in-frame clones and leaves out a portion. The sample carries roughly 100,000 clones, around 83% recorded once. The source material was peripheral blood, sampled from a patient treated with radiotherapy plus ipilimumab. The clonotype comes from a human donor with non-small cell lung cancer who had a partial response to radiotherapy plus ipilimumab. The J gene is TRBJ2-1, the V gene TRBV4-2; 9 positions match TRBD1. As DNA, the CDR3 is TGTGCCAGCAGCCCCGGACAGGGGAACTATGAGCAGTTCTTC. Its translation is CASSPGQGNYEQFF.